This T cell receptor (beta chain) was recovered during a study of CD8 T cells in ankylosing spondylitis. Findings and limits, study-wide: A TCR beta motif of about 8 highly homologous variants seemed to mark ankylosing spondylitis blood. Reportedly, disease-linked clones are significantly enriched in ankylosing spondylitis patients' matched synovial fluid.

A quantitative 5'-RACE method, one with molecular barcodes, was used to make TCR beta libraries. TCRdb used MiXCR to reprocess the 5' RACE reads, holding one entry per CDR3 protein. The sample shows 700,000 to 1,000,000 distinct CDR3 sequences, approximately 12% of them seen only once. This clonotype came up a few times. Its target is unknown. J gave up 5 bases and V 4 bases, and 13 bases lay outside the gene matches. The CDR3 has 16 residues. From germline, CDR1 is MDHEN and CDR2 SYDVKM. V gene TRBV28 combines with J gene TRBJ1-1; 7 nucleotides agree with TRBD1. The sequence derives from a male donor with ankylosing spondylitis. The sample taken for sequencing was blood, either unsorted or a sorted T cell fraction (not recorded which). The CDR3 DNA is TGTGCCAGCAGTTGGGGTGAGTGGGCCAGGGGGACTGAAGCTTTCTTT. It is translated as CASSWGEWARGTEAFF.